This TCR beta chain was captured by sequencing in a study of blood T cell repertoires in COVID-19. Study-level information: Samples taken during acute and convalescent COVID-19 were collected in the United States, Italy and Spain. Sources were T cells, B-cell-depleted T cells, or PBMCs; the material itself was cDNA or gDNA.

Germline CDR1 LGHDT, CDR2 YNNKEL (reference sequence). This CDR3 region has 15 residues. The V and J ends lost 0 bases and 7 bases respectively, with 16 bases between them. As handled by the study authors: Amplification of reference gene primers was used by the study to estimate nucleated cell counts. The repertoire was sequenced with immunoSEQ multiplex PCR; TCRdb's copy has only in-frame clones and lacks some. The V and J calls and clone size come from that table; D and trimming were worked out from the DNA. The profile shows fewer than 200,000 clones, 86% of them singletons. This chain connects TRBV3-1 (or the pseudogene TRBV3-2) to TRBJ2-7, with D unresolved. Sequencing was done on a sample of peripheral blood. This TCR derives from a man between 45 and 60 years old with active or convalescent COVID-19. CDR3 nucleotide sequence: TGTGCCAGCAGCCAAGATGTTAGCAGAATTCGAGAGCAGTACTTC. Protein sequence: CASSQDVSRIREQYF.